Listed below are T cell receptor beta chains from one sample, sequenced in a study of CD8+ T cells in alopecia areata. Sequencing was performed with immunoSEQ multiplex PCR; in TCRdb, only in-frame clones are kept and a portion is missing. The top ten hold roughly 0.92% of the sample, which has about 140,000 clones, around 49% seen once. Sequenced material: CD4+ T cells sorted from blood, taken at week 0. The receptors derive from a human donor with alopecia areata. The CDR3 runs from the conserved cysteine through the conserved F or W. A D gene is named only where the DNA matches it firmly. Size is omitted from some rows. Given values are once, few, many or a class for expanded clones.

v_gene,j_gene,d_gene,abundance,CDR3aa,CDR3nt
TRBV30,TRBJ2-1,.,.,CAWTAGQYYNEQFF,TGTGCCTGGACTGCGGGACAATACTACAATGAGCAGTTCTTC
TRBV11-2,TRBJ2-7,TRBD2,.,CASSLGYSGEQYF,TGTGCCAGCAGCTTAGGGTATAGCGGGGAGCAGTACTTC
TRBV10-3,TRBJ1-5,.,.,CAISESEQGGQPQHF,TGTGCCATCAGTGAGTCAGAACAGGGCGGACAGCCCCAGCATTTT
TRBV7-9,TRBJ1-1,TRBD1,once,CASSSGQGDTEAFF,TGTGCCAGCAGCTCCGGACAGGGAGACACTGAAGCTTTCTTT
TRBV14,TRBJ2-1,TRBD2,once,CASSPLTSGRVLNEQFF,TGTGCCAGCAGCCCTCTGACTAGCGGGAGGGTTCTCAATGAGCAGTTCTTC
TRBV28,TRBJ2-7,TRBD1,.,CASSYGQGYEQYF,TGTGCCAGCAGTTACGGACAGGGCTACGAGCAGTACTTC
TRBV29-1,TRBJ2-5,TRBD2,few,CSAGGIGETQYF,TGCAGCGCGGGAGGTATAGGAGAGACCCAGTACTTC
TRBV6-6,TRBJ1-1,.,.,CASSTGLTEAFF,TGTGCCAGCAGTACAGGGTTGACTGAAGCTTTCTTT
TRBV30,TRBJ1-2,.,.,CAWITTRGWNYGYTF,TGTGCCTGGATAACCACGAGGGGGTGGAACTATGGCTACACCTTC
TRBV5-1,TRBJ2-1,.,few,CASSLFRGTNEQFF,TGCGCCAGCAGCTTGTTCAGGGGAACGAATGAGCAGTTCTTC
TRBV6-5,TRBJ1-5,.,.,CASSYSSRQPQHF,TGTGCCAGCAGTTACTCGTCGCGGCAGCCCCAGCATTTT
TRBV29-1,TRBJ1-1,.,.,CSVATGNTEAFF,TGCAGCGTCGCGACAGGGAACACTGAAGCTTTCTTT
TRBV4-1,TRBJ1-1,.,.,CASSLQMQRRGNTEAFF,TGCGCCAGCAGCCTCCAAATGCAAAGGAGGGGGAACACTGAAGCTTTCTTT
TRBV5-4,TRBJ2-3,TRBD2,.,CASRAGERYTDTQYF,TGTGCCAGCAGGGCGGGGGAGCGCTACACAGATACGCAGTATTTT
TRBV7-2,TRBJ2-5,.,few,CASSLAQGRETQYF,TGTGCCAGCAGCTTAGCTCAGGGGAGGGAGACCCAGTACTTC
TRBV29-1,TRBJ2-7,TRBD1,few,CSVGPGQGAEQYF,TGCAGCGTTGGGCCGGGACAGGGGGCCGAGCAGTACTTC
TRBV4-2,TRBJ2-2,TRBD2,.,CASSQDLAEGTGELFF,TGTGCCAGCAGCCAAGATCTAGCGGAGGGCACCGGGGAGCTGTTTTTT
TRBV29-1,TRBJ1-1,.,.,CSVTDKNTEAFF,TGCAGCGTCACAGACAAGAACACTGAAGCTTTCTTT
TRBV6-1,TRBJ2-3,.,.,CASNVELSDTQYF,TGTGCCAGCAACGTCGAGCTTTCAGATACGCAGTATTTT
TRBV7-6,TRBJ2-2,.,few,CASSSSYTGELFF,TGTGCCAGCAGCTCCTCGTACACCGGGGAGCTGTTTTTT
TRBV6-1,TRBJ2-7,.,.,CASKIGRVGEQYF,TGTGCCAGCAAAATCGGCAGGGTGGGGGAGCAGTACTTC
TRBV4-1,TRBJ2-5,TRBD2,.,CASSRREGQETQYF,TGCGCCAGCAGCCGGCGGGAGGGCCAGGAGACCCAGTACTTC
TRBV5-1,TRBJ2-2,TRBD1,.,CASSLDRGTGELFF,TGCGCCAGCAGCTTGGACAGGGGCACCGGGGAGCTGTTTTTT
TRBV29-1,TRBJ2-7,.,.,CSVASGEGSYEQYF,TGCAGCGTCGCCAGCGGAGAGGGCTCCTACGAGCAGTACTTC
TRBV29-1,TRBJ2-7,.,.,CSVEGGRRGEQYF,TGCAGCGTTGAAGGCGGGCGCCGGGGCGAGCAGTACTTC
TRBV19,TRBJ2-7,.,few,CASSIRQGAYEQYF,TGTGCCAGTAGTATTCGTCAGGGCGCCTACGAGCAGTACTTC
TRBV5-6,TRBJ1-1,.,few,CASGLQGGTEAFF,TGTGCCAGCGGGCTCCAGGGAGGGACTGAAGCTTTCTTT
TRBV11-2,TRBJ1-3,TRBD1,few,CASSLYGQAASGNTIYF,TGTGCCAGCAGCCTTTACGGACAGGCAGCGTCTGGAAACACCATATATTTT
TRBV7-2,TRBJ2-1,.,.,CASSPIRGSYNEQFF,TGTGCCAGCAGTCCAATCCGGGGCTCCTACAATGAGCAGTTCTTC
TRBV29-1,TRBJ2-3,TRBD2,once,CSVAMTSGRWDTQYF,TGCAGCGTTGCTATGACTAGCGGGAGGTGGGATACGCAGTATTTT
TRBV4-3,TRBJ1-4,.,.,CASSQYRQGGSLLFF,TGCGCCAGCAGCCAATACAGGCAGGGCGGGAGTTTACTGTTTTTT
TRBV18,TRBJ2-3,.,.,CASSPPVGFTQYF,TGTGCCAGCTCACCACCGGTCGGGTTTACGCAGTATTTT
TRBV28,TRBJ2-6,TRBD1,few,CASSLTLGTGAGANVLTF,TGTGCCAGCAGTTTAACTCTCGGGACAGGGGCTGGGGCCAACGTCCTGACTTTC
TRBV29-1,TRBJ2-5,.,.,CSVPDSWGETQYF,TGCAGCGTCCCCGACTCATGGGGGGAGACCCAGTACTTC
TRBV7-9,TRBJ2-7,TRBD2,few,CASSSLAGGPGEQYF,TGTGCCAGCAGCTCCTTAGCGGGAGGGCCCGGGGAGCAGTACTTC
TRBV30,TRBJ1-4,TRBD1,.,CAWSVQSGQGIKLFF,TGTGCCTGGAGTGTACAGTCGGGACAGGGGATCAAACTGTTTTTT
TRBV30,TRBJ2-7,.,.,CAWSVNPSQSYEQYF,TGTGCCTGGAGTGTAAACCCTTCCCAATCCTACGAGCAGTACTTC
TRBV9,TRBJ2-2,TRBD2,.,CASSPLAGGAGELFF,TGTGCCAGCAGCCCCCTAGCGGGAGGGGCCGGGGAGCTGTTTTTT
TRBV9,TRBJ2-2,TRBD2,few,CASSRGLATNTGELFF,TGTGCCAGCAGCCGCGGACTAGCGACGAACACCGGGGAGCTGTTTTTT
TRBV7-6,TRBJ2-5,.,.,CASSLVKETQYF,TGTGCCAGCAGCTTAGTAAAAGAGACCCAGTACTTC
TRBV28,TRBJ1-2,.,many,CASSLGGSYYGYTF,TGTGCCAGCAGTTTGGGAGGGTCCTACTATGGCTACACCTTC
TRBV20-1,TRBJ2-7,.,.,CSARVDGEQYF,TGCAGTGCTAGAGTAGACGGCGAGCAGTACTTC
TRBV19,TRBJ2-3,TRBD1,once,CASSPLGQGVGDTQYF,TGTGCCAGTAGTCCTCTGGGGCAGGGGGTCGGTGATACGCAGTATTTT
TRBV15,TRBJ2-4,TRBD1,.,CATSVRTGSGNIQYF,TGTGCCACCAGCGTAAGGACAGGGAGTGGAAACATTCAGTACTTC
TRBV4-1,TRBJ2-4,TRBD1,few,CASQGGDRGFLAKNIQYF,TGCGCCAGCCAGGGAGGGGACAGGGGGTTCCTAGCCAAAAACATTCAGTACTTC
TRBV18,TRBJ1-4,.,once,CASSPDRDNEKLFF,TGTGCCAGCTCACCAGACAGAGATAATGAAAAACTGTTTTTT
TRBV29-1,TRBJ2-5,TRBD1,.,CSVAPGGGETQYF,TGCAGCGTTGCTCCAGGGGGTGGTGAGACCCAGTACTTC
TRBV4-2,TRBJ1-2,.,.,CASSQIAAAPLPGYTF,TGTGCCAGCAGCCAAATTGCGGCAGCACCCTTGCCTGGCTACACCTTC
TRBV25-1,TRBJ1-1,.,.,CASRGRTEAFF,TGTGCCAGCAGGGGAAGGACTGAAGCTTTCTTT
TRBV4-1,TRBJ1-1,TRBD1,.,CASSQYGSGTGAEAFF,TGCGCCAGCAGCCAATATGGTAGTGGGACAGGGGCTGAAGCTTTCTTT
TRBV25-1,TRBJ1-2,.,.,CASSLRGFDGYTF,TGTGCCAGCAGCCTAAGGGGATTCGACGGCTACACCTTC
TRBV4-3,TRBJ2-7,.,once,CASSHLGNPYEQYF,TGCGCCAGCAGCCACCTCGGAAATCCCTACGAGCAGTACTTC